This paragraph reports one T cell receptor beta chain. The target antigen is unknown. The data derive from a study of Graves' ophthalmopathy and Graves' hyperthyroidism. The study, taken as a whole, reports: In predicting ophthalmopathy progression, the model reached approximately 70% sensitivity and about 73% specificity.

The PBMCs were taken from approximately 9.7 ml of fresh peripheral blood. From RNA, the CDR3 regions of TCR beta chains were amplified and sequenced. First-round RT-PCR employed HTBI primers, with a second-round multiplex PCR after it. TCRdb itself ran the multiplex PCR reads through MiXCR, one entry per CDR3 protein. The sample holds approximately 160,000 distinct CDR3 sequences, 39% seen once. This CDR3 spans 16 amino acids. From germline, CDR1 is LNHDA and CDR2 SQIVND (reference sequence). V was pared by 2 bases and J by 5 bases, with 16 bases between. The specimen was peripheral blood. This TCR was recovered from a man aged 25 to 40 with Graves' ophthalmopathy. This rearrangement joins TRBV19 to TRBJ1-5; D possibly corresponds to TRBD1 (5 bases). The CDR3 DNA reads as TGTGCCAGTAGTATACGACCAGGGCTGAGGGATCAGCCCCAGCATTTT. This sequence encodes CASSIRPGLRDQPQHF.